This paragraph reports one T cell receptor beta chain. Its antigen is unknown. The germline gives CDR1 LGHDT, CDR2 YNNKEL (reference sequence). CDR3 length equals 15 residues. V shed 4 bases and J shed 4 bases, with 16 bases lying between them. Treatment noted: about 20 received Ad26.COV2.S at low or high dose, single or two shots; 5 received placebo; per-sample allocation not given. Material that was analyzed had been drawn on day 63 after the first vaccine or placebo injection. Sequencing used immunoSEQ multiplex PCR; TCRdb keeps in-frame clones, though not all of them. The sample includes under 300,000 clones, roughly 85% of them seen just once. The sample comes from a study of Ad26.COV2.S vaccination and SARS-CoV-2 variants. Study-level information: Intramuscular Ad26.COV2.S at 5x10^10 or 1x10^11 viral particles.

Notes on the study in general: People who got the vaccine had more spike-specific TCR breadth than people who got placebo.

This specimen consisted of peripheral blood, obtained in a trial of Ad26.COV2.S vaccine versus placebo. The clonotype comes from a person aged 18-65 years who received the Ad26.COV2.S COVID-19 vaccine or a placebo. This chain joins TRBV3-1 (or the pseudogene TRBV3-2) and TRBJ1-1; D is unclear. The CDR3 here is CASSPPLTGSTEAFF. CDR3 DNA: TGTGCCAGCAGCCCCCCATTGACGGGAAGCACTGAAGCTTTCTTT.